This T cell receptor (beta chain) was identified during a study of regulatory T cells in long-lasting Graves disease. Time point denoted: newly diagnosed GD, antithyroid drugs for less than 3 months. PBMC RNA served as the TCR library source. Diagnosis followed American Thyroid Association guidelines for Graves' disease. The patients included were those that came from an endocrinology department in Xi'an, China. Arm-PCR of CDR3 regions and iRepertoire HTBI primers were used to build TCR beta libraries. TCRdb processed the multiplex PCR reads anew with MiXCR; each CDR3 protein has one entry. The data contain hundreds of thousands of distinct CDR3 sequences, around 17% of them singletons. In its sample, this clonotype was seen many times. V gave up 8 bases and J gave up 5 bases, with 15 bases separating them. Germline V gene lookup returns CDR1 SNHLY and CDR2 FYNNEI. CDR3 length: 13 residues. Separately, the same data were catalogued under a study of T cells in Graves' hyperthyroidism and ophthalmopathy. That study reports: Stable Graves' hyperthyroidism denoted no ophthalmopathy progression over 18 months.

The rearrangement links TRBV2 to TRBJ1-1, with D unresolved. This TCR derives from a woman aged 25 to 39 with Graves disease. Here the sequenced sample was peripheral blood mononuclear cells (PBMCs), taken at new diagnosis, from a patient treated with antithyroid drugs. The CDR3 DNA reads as TGTGCCAGCGGAAGGGCCCTGATGACTGAAGCTTTCTTT. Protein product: CASGRALMTEAFF.